The 10 T cell receptor beta chains below all came from one sample that was sequenced in a study of blood T cells in healthy people across ages. With a J-beta primer mix and a sample-barcoded 5' primer, a second PCR ran about 6 to 11 cycles. TCRdb reprocessed the 5' RACE reads with MiXCR, giving one entry per CDR3 protein. The data show hundreds of thousands of distinct CDR3 sequences, about half seen once. The sample taken for sequencing was blood. The receptors were gathered from a man older than 75 in good health.

J is TRBJ2-1 and V is TRBV11-2; 9 bases map to TRBD2. CDR1 and CDR2 (germline): SGHAT, FQNNGV. Trimming cost V 1 base and J 11 bases; bases outside gene matches: 12. The CDR3 is 16 amino acids. Here the CDR3 DNA reads TGTGCCAGCAGCTTAGCGGGACTAGCTGCCCCGGACAAGCAGTTCTTC. Protein product: CASSLAGLAAPDKQFF. Complete variable domain (other parts from reference TRBV11-2 and TRBJ2-1): EAGVAQSPRYKIIEKRQSVAFWCNPISGHATLYWYQQILGQGPKLLIQFQNNGVVDDSQLPKDRFSAERLKGVDSTLKIQPAKLEDSAVYLCASSLAGLAAPDKQFFGPGTRLTVL.

The chain has TRBV10-3 and TRBJ2-5; D possibly corresponds to TRBD2 (6 bases). Looked up from germline, CDR1 is ENHRY and CDR2 is SYGVKD. Trimming removed 10 bases from V and 5 bases from J, with 14 bases in between. The CDR3 is 12 amino acids. CDR3 sequence reads: CATSGTFETQYF. The CDR3 region has the DNA TGTGCCACATCCGGGACTTTTGAGACCCAGTACTTC.

The chain links TRBV25-1 to TRBJ2-7; D possibly corresponds to TRBD1 (5 bases). V was cut by 2 bases and J by 8 bases, with 16 bases left in between. The CDR3 has 14 amino acids. Germline V gene lookup returns CDR1 MGHDK and CDR2 SYGVNS. The CDR3 protein is CASSEGAPSRKQYF. As DNA, the CDR3 is TGTGCCAGCAGTGAAGGGGCCCCCTCTAGGAAGCAGTACTTC.

The V gene is TRBV3-1, the J gene TRBJ2-2; D is possibly TRBD2 (6 bases). The CDR3 contains 14 residues. Trimming stripped 1 base from V and 4 bases from J, with 7 bases between. Germline CDR1 LGHDT, CDR2 YNNKEL (reference sequence). The CDR3: CASSQGDFTGELFF. DNA of the CDR3: TGTGCCAGCAGCCAAGGGGACTTCACCGGGGAGCTGTTTTTT.

A few counts support this clonotype. The V and J genes are TRBV10-3 and TRBJ2-7; D gene ambiguous. The CDR3 covers 15 residues. V was clipped by 3 bases and J by 2 bases, with 14 bases between them. The germline V gene encodes CDR1 ENHRY and CDR2 SYGVKD. CDR3 nucleotide sequence: TGTGCCATCAGTGAATTGAGGACCCAACCCTACGAGCAGTACTTC. Translation: CAISELRTQPYEQYF.

About this clonotype: A read error may account for a junction end that differs from germline. The CDR3 protein is CASRLDPGQRKAFF. Written as DNA, the CDR3 is TGCGCCAGCAGATTGGATCCGGGACAGCGTAAAGCTTTCTTT. J is TRBJ1-1 and V is TRBV5-1; 7 nucleotides match TRBD1. Germline V gene sequence: CDR1 SGHRS, CDR2 YFSETQ. The CDR3 sequence is 14 residues long.

The chain couples TRBV6-2 or TRBV6-3 to TRBJ2-1; D unresolved. The germline gives CDR1 MNHEY, CDR2 SVGEGT. This CDR3 region has 13 residues. V gave up 1 base and J gave up 8 bases, with 9 bases separating them. The CDR3 protein is CASSYFGVDEQFF. The CDR3 coding sequence is TGTGCCAGCAGTTACTTTGGCGTTGATGAGCAGTTCTTC.

With respect to this clonotype: A much more abundant neighbour one base away suggests this may be a read error. This chain joins TRBV27 and TRBJ1-1; TRBD1 is a possible D gene (5 bases). The V end lost 6 bases, the J end lost 0 bases, and 8 bases lay between the germline ends. The germline V gene has CDR1 MNHEY and CDR2 SMNVEV (reference sequence). This CDR3 has 13 residues. For the CDR3, the DNA is TGTGCCAGCAGGGGGGACTTGAACACTGAAGCTTTCTTT. Translation: CASRGDLNTEAFF.

This clonotype appeared a few times. This chain joins TRBV12-3 or TRBV12-4 and TRBJ2-5, with D possibly TRBD2 on 5 matching bases. Trimming removed 5 bases from V and 5 bases from J, with 15 bases in between. This CDR3 region has 14 residues. CDR3 sequence reads: CASSVLSGGETQYF. For the CDR3, the DNA is TGTGCCAGCAGTGTACTGAGCGGCGGGGAGACCCAGTACTTC.

The rearrangement links TRBV20-1 to TRBJ1-4, with 7 nucleotides matching TRBD1. The CDR3 extends over 16 amino acids. Germline lookup yields CDR1 DFQATT and CDR2 SNEGSKA (reference sequence). V was clipped by 0 bases and J by 4 bases; unmatched bases: 8. The CDR3 DNA is TGCAGTGCTAGAGATCCCCGACAGGGAGATAATGAAAAACTGTTTTTT. Amino acid sequence: CSARDPRQGDNEKLFF.